One and the same sample provided the 23 T cell receptor beta chains below, sequenced in a study of T-cell memory formation after mild COVID-19. One entry per CDR3 protein, called by TCRdb with MiXCR from the 5' RACE reads. This table has about 250,000 distinct CDR3 sequences, roughly 17% appearing once. What was sequenced was PBMCs or a T cell subset sorted from them (not recorded which). The receptors come from a man in his late teens or twenties who had mild COVID-19 (a few samples of this study predate the infection). Cell type and time point are not known.

This clonotype was detected a few times. The J gene is TRBJ2-5, the V gene TRBV6-2 or TRBV6-3; perhaps TRBD1 as D (7 bases). Trimming pared 7 bases from V and 5 bases from J, leaving 17 bases between. This CDR3 comprises 14 residues. CDR1 is MNHEY, CDR2 SVGEGT, per germline. CDR3 sequence reads: CASTRLGGPETQYF. The CDR3 DNA reads TGTGCCAGCACGAGACTAGGGGGCCCGGAGACCCAGTACTTC.

This chain connects TRBV6-6 to TRBJ2-3, with D possibly being TRBD2 (5 bases). The V end lost 0 bases, the J end lost 6 bases, and 10 bases lay between the germline ends. Germline V CDR1 and CDR2: MNHNY, SVGAGI (reference sequence). This CDR3 has 14 residues. The CDR3 bases are TGTGCCAGCAGTTACTCGAGGGTCTACGATACGCAGTATTTT. Protein sequence: CASSYSRVYDTQYF.

This clonotype appeared many times. CDR3 amino acids: CASSLEGGGETQYF. CDR3 sequence (DNA): TGCGCCAGCAGCTTGGAGGGCGGGGGAGAGACCCAGTACTTC. The chain has TRBV5-1 and TRBJ2-5, with TRBD2 matching over 7 bases. The CDR3 extends over 14 amino acids. The V gene end was trimmed by 0 bases and the J gene end by 4 bases; junction bases not matched to a gene: 3. Germline V gene data show CDR1 as SGHRS and CDR2 as YFSETQ.

This clonotype was seen at least ten times. The V call is TRBV29-1, the J call TRBJ2-2; D is undetermined. The V gene's germline CDR1 is SQVTM and CDR2 ANQGSEA. The V and J ends lost 7 bases and 1 base respectively, with 7 bases between them. The CDR3 contains 12 residues. CDR3 sequence: CSARRNTGELFF. The CDR3 DNA sequence: TGCAGCGCCCGTCGGAACACCGGGGAGCTGTTTTTT.

This clonotype was found a few times. V gene TRBV4-1 combines with J gene TRBJ2-6, with D unclear. V was pared by 8 bases and J by 0 bases, with 11 bases between. This CDR3 comprises 15 residues. The germline V gene has CDR1 MGHRA and CDR2 YSYEKL. CDR3 DNA sequence: TGCGCCAGCCAACCCGGACCCTCTGGGGCCAACGTCCTGACTTTC. Amino acid sequence: CASQPGPSGANVLTF.

This chain uses TRBV20-1 with TRBJ2-1; 8 nucleotides match TRBD2. The CDR3 covers 15 residues. Germline lookup yields CDR1 DFQATT and CDR2 SNEGSKA (reference sequence). V lost 5 bases to trimming and J lost 1 base; unmatched junction nucleotides: 7. The CDR3 DNA reads TGCAGTGCTGGGGGACCGGGGGGGTCCTACAATGAGCAGTTCTTC. It is translated as CSAGGPGGSYNEQFF.

This clonotype was picked up a small number of times. The chain joins TRBV10-3 to TRBJ1-6; D gene unclear. The CDR3 runs 13 residues. Trimming removed 5 bases at V and 4 bases at J, with 6 bases between. CDR1 ENHRY and CDR2 SYGVKD come from the germline V gene. In DNA, the CDR3 is TGTGCCATCAGTCCCGGTTATAATTCACCCCTCCACTTT. Protein: CAISPGYNSPLHF.

In its sample, this clonotype was seen a few times. This chain joins TRBV6-2 or TRBV6-3 and TRBJ2-2; D unclear. The CDR3 sequence is 12 residues long. Germline V gives CDR1 MNHEY, CDR2 SVGEGT. Trimming shortened V by 7 bases and J by 2 bases, and 5 bases separated the two germline ends. The CDR3 DNA is TGTGCCAGCACCGAAAACACCGGGGAGCTGTTTTTT. It translates to CASTENTGELFF.

The chain is built from TRBV5-6 and TRBJ1-1; D might be TRBD1 (6 bases). The CDR3 is 15 residues long. The ends were cut back, 5 bases at V and 1 base at J, with 15 bases in the middle. Germline CDR1 and CDR2: SGHDT and YYEEEE. The CDR3 DNA sequence: TGTGCCAGCAGGGAGGGGGTTGGGTCGAACACTGAAGCTTTCTTT. This codes for CASREGVGSNTEAFF.

Many counts were recorded for this clonotype. This rearrangement joins TRBV3-1 to TRBJ2-7; unclear D gene. The CDR3 covers 12 residues. Trimming shortened V by 3 bases and J by 8 bases, and 11 bases separated the two germline ends. Germline V gene sequence: CDR1 LGHDT, CDR2 YNNKEL (reference sequence). This CDR3 is CASSHESRQQYF. CDR3 sequence (DNA): TGTGCCAGCAGCCATGAGAGCAGGCAGCAGTACTTC.

The rearrangement joins TRBV11-1 to TRBJ2-5; D is perhaps TRBD2 (6 bases). V dropped 1 base and J dropped 1 base, with 13 bases sitting between them. CDR3 size: 16 residues. From germline, CDR1 is SGHAT and CDR2 FQDESV (reference sequence). Here the CDR3 reads CASSLGGAAGQETQYF. CDR3 bases: TGTGCCAGCAGCTTAGGCGGGGCGGCTGGCCAAGAGACCCAGTACTTC.

This chain links TRBV6-2 or TRBV6-3 with TRBJ2-5, with TRBD2 as a possible D gene (5 bases). Trimming took off 6 bases at V and 5 bases at J, with 13 bases between the two ends. The CDR3 contains 13 residues. Germline V lookup: CDR1 MNHEY, CDR2 SVGEGT. The CDR3 here is CASRSRERETQYF. In DNA, the CDR3 is TGTGCCAGCAGATCCCGAGAGCGGGAGACCCAGTACTTC.

This sequence joins TRBV6-2 or TRBV6-3 and TRBJ2-1; D gene uncertain. The germline CDR1 and CDR2 sequences are MNHEY and SVGEGT. This CDR3 region has 14 residues. V was clipped by 2 bases and J by 5 bases, with 10 bases between them. CDR3 coding DNA: TGTGCCAGCAGTTACGGCGGCAGCAACAATGAGCAGTTCTTC. This gives the protein CASSYGGSNNEQFF.

This clonotype showed up just a few times. The J gene is TRBJ2-2, the V gene TRBV6-2 or TRBV6-3; 10 bases agree with TRBD2. V shed 6 bases and J 1 base; nucleotides not matched to a gene: 5. CDR3 length: 16 amino acids. The germline gives CDR1 MNHEY, CDR2 SVGEGT. The CDR3 loop is CASRNLAGVNTGELFF. CDR3 DNA: TGTGCCAGCAGAAACCTAGCGGGGGTGAACACCGGGGAGCTGTTTTTT.

This chain joins TRBV2 and TRBJ2-6; possible D gene TRBD1, 6 bases. Trimming cost V 2 bases and J 1 base, with 6 bases left between them. CDR3 length: 15 residues. Germline CDR1 SNHLY, CDR2 FYNNEI. This CDR3 is CASSEQGSGANVLTF. The CDR3 DNA reads TGTGCCAGCAGTGAACAGGGGTCTGGGGCCAACGTCCTGACTTTC.

This clonotype has a handful of counts. CDR3 in DNA: TGCGCCAGCAGCCAACGGGGGGGCGCGAACACCGGGGAGCTGTTTTTT. This gives the protein CASSQRGGANTGELFF. The chain employs TRBV4-3 and TRBJ2-2, with 8 positions matching TRBD2. Losses at the gene ends were 2 bases for V and 0 bases for J; bases not matched to a gene: 2. Germline CDR1 reads LGHNA; CDR2 reads YSLEER. The CDR3 runs to 16 residues.

DNA of the CDR3: TGTGCCAGCATCCTGAGGGGGGGCCCAGGGTATTTT. Translated, it gives CASILRGGPGYF. The V call is TRBV5-6, the J call TRBJ2-3; maybe TRBD2 (7 bases). Germline assignment: CDR1 SGHDT and CDR2 YYEEEE. Trimming removed 6 bases from V and 14 bases from J, with 19 bases in between. The CDR3 extends over 12 amino acids.

The chain recombines TRBV20-1 with TRBJ2-3, with D perhaps matching TRBD2 (5 bases). There are 15 residues in the CDR3. CDR1 and CDR2 (germline): DFQATT, SNEGSKA (reference sequence). The V end lost 6 bases, the J end lost 0 bases, and 16 bases lay between the germline ends. The CDR3 DNA reads as TGCAGTGCCCAGGCGGGCCCCCCTAGCACAGATACGCAGTATTTT. Translating it yields CSAQAGPPSTDTQYF.

This clonotype turned up a few times. This sequence joins TRBV4-1 and TRBJ1-5, with TRBD1 identical over 10 bases. Trimming cost V 4 bases and J 2 bases; bases outside gene matches: 8. The CDR3 is 17 residues long. The germline V gene has CDR1 MGHRA and CDR2 YSYEKL. In DNA, the CDR3 is TGCGCCAGCAGCCGACCGGGACAGGGGAGGCGCAATCAGCCCCAGCATTTT. Translating it yields CASSRPGQGRRNQPQHF.

This clonotype came up once. The chain recombines TRBV11-1 with TRBJ2-7; the match to TRBD1 covers 7 bases. This CDR3 spans 14 amino acids. CDR1 and CDR2 (germline): SGHAT, FQDESV (reference sequence). Trimming removed 6 bases from V and 1 base from J; junction bases left unmatched: 6. The CDR3 DNA reads TGTGCCAGCAGAGCCAGACAGGGATCCTACGAGCAGTACTTC. The encoded protein is CASRARQGSYEQYF. Combining the CDR3 with reference TRBV11-1 and TRBJ2-7 gives the whole variable domain EAEVAQSPRYKITEKSQAVAFWCDPISGHATLYWYRQILGQGPELLVQFQDESVVDDSQLPKDRFSAERLKGVDSTLKIQPAELGDSAMYLCASRARQGSYEQYFGPGTRLTVT.

The V and J genes are TRBV4-3 and TRBJ2-7; no reliable D call. The CDR3 runs to 12 residues. The V end lost 3 bases, the J end lost 4 bases, and 7 bases lay between the germline ends. Per the germline V gene, CDR1 is LGHNA and CDR2 is YSLEER. The CDR3: CASSQLGYEQYV. CDR3 DNA sequence: TGCGCCAGCAGCCAGCTGGGTTACGAGCAGTACGTC.

CDR3 sequence reads: CSARLRTGSVTQYF. In nucleotides, the CDR3 is TGCAGTGCTAGACTTAGAACAGGGAGCGTTACGCAGTATTTT. The chain combines TRBV20-1 with TRBJ2-3; TRBD1 might be the D (6 bases). The V and J ends lost 2 bases and 8 bases respectively, with 17 bases between them. The CDR3 extends over 14 amino acids. Germline values: CDR1 DFQATT, CDR2 SNEGSKA (reference sequence).

This clonotype appeared a few times. The chain uses TRBV7-6 and TRBJ1-5; 7 nucleotides align to TRBD1. The CDR3 is 13 residues long. J lost 6 bases, V lost 5 bases, and 4 bases had no gene match. Germline CDR1 and CDR2: SGHVS and FNYEAQ. CDR3 in amino acids: CASSPGQTQPQHF. The CDR3 DNA reads as TGTGCCAGCAGCCCGGGACAGACTCAGCCCCAGCATTTT.